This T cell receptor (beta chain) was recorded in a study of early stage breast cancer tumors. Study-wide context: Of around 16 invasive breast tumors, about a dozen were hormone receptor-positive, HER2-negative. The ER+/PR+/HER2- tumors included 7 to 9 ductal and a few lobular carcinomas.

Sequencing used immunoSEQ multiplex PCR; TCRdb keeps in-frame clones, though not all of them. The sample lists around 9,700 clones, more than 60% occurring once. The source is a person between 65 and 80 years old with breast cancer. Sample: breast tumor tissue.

CDR3 protein: CSVKLPSTDTQYF. For the CDR3, the DNA is TGCAGCGTGAAACTACCTTCCACAGATACGCAGTATTTT. V and J are TRBV29-1 and TRBJ2-3; D gene uncertain. The CDR3 has 13 amino acids. Germline loops: CDR1 SQVTM, CDR2 ANQGSEA. V was trimmed by 6 bases and J by 2 bases, leaving 12 bases between them.